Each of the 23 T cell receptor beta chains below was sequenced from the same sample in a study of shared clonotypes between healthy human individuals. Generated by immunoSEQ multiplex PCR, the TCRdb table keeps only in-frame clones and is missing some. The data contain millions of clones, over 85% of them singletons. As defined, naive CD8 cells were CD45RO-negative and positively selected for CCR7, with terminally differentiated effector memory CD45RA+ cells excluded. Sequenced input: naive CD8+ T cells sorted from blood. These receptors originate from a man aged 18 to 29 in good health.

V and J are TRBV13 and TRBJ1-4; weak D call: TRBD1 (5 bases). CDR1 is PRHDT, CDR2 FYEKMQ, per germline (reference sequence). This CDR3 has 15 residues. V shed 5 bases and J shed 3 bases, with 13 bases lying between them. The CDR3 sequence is CASSARQSPNEKLFF. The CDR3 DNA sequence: TGTGCCAGCAGCGCGAGACAGTCACCTAATGAAAAACTGTTTTTT.

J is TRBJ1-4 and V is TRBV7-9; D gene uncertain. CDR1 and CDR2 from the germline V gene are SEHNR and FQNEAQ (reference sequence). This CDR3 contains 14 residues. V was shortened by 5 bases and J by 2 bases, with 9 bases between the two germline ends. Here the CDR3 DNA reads TGTGCCAGCAGCCCCGCGGTGACTAATGAAAAACTGTTTTTT. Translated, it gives CASSPAVTNEKLFF.

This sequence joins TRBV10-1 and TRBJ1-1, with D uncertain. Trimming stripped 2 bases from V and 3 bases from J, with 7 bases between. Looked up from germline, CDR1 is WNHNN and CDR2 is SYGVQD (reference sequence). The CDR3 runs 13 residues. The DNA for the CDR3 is TGCGCCAGCAGTGAGACGGTGGACACTGAAGCTTTCTTT. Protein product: CASSETVDTEAFF.

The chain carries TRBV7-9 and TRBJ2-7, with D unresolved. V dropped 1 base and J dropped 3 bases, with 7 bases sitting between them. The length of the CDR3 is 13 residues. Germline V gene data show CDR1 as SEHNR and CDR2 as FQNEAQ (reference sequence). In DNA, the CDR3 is TGTGCCAGCAGCTTAGAGGAAGGCTACGAGCAGTACTTC. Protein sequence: CASSLEEGYEQYF.

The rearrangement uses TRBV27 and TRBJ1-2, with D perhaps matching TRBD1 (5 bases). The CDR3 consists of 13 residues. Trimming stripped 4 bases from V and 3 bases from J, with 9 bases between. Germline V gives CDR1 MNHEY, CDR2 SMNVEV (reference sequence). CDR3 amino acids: CASSWGRHYGYTF. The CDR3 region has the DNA TGTGCCAGCAGTTGGGGACGGCACTATGGCTACACCTTC.

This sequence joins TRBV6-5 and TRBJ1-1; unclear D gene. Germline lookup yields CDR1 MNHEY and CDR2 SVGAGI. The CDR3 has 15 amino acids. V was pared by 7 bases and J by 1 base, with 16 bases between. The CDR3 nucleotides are TGTGCCAGCACCCTCAATTTGCAACCGAACACTGAAGCTTTCTTT. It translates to CASTLNLQPNTEAFF.

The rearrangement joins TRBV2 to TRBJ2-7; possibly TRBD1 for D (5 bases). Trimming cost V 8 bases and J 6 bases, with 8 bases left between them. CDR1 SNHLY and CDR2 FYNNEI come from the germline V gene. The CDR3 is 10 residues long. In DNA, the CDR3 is TGTGCCAGCCAGGGAACCGAGCAGTACTTC. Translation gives CASQGTEQYF.

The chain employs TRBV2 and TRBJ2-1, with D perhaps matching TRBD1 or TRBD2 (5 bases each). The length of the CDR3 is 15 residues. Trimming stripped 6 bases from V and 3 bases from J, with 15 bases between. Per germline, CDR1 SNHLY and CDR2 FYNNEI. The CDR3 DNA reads TGTGCCAGCAGCGTCCGGGACGGACTCTACAATGAGCAGTTCTTC. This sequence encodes CASSVRDGLYNEQFF.

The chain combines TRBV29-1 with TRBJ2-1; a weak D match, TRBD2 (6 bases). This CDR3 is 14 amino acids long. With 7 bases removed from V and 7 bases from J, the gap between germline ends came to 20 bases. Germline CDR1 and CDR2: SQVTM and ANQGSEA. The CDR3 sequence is CSAVGQGLGNEQFF. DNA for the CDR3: TGCAGCGCCGTTGGGCAGGGACTCGGGAATGAGCAGTTCTTC.

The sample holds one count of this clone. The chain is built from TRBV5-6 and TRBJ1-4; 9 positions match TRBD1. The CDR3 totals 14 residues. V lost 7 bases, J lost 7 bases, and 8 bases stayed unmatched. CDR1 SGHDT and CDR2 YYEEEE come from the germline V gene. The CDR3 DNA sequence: TGTGCCAGCGATACGGGACAGGGACTTGAAAAACTGTTTTTT. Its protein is CASDTGQGLEKLFF.

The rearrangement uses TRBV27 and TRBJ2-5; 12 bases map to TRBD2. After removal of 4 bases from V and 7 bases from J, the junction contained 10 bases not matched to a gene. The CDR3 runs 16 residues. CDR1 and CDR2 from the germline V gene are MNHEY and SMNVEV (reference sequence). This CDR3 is CASSSRLAGVLGTQYF. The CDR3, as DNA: TGTGCCAGCAGTTCCAGACTAGCGGGAGTTTTGGGGACCCAGTACTTC.

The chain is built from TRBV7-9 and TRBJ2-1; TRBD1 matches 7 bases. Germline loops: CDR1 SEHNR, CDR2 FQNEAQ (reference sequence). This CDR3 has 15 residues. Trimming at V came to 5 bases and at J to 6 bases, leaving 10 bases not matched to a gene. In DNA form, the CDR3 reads TGTGCCAGCAGCCCACCTCGGGGACAGACCAATGAGCAGTTCTTC. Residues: CASSPPRGQTNEQFF.

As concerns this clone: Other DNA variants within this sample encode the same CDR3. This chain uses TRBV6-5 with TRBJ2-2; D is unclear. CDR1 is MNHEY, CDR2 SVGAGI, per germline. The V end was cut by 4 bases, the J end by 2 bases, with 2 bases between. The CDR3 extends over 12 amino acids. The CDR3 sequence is CASSSNTGELFF. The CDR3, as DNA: TGTGCCAGCAGTTCAAACACCGGGGAGCTGTTTTTT.

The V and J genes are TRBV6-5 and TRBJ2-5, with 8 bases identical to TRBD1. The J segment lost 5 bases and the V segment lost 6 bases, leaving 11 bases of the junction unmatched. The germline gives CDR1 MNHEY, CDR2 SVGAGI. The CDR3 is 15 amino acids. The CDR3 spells CASSLGAGGFETQYF. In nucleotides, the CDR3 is TGTGCCAGCAGCCTGGGGGCAGGGGGCTTTGAGACCCAGTACTTC.

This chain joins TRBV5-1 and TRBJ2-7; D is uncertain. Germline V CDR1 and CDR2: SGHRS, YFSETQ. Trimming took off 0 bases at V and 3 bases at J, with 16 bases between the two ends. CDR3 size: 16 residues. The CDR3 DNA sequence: TGCGCCAGCAGCTTGGCGACTTCCATTGACTTCTACGAGCAGTACTTC. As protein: CASSLATSIDFYEQYF.

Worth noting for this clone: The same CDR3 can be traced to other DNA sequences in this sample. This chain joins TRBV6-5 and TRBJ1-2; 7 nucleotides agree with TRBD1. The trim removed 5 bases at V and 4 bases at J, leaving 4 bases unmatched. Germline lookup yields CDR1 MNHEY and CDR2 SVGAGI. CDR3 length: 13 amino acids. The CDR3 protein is CASSPGGSYGYTF. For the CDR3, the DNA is TGTGCCAGCAGTCCAGGGGGGTCCTATGGCTACACCTTC.

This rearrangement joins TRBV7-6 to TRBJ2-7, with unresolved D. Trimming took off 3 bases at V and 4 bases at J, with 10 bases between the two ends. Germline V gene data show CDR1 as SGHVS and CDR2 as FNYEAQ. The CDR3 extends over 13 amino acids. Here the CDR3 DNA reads TGTGCCAGCAGCTTGGACCCCCAATACGAGCAGTACTTC. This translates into CASSLDPQYEQYF.

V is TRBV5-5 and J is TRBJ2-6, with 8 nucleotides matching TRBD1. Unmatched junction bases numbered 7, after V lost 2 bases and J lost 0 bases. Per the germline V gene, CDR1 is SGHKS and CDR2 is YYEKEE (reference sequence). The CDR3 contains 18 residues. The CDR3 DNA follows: TGTGCCAGCAGCTTTCCGACAGGGGCCCCCTCTGGGGCCAACGTCCTGACTTTC. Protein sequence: CASSFPTGAPSGANVLTF.

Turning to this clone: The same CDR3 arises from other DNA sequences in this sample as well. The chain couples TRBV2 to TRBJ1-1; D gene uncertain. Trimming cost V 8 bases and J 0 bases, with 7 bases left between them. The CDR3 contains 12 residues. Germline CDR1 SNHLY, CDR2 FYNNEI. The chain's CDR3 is CASSWVNTEAFF. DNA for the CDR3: TGTGCCAGCTCATGGGTGAACACTGAAGCTTTCTTT.

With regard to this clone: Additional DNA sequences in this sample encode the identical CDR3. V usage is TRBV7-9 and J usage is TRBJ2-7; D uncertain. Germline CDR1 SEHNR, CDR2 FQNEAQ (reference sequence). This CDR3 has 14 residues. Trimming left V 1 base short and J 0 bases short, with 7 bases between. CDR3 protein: CASSLVADSYEQYF. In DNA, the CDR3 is TGTGCCAGCAGCTTAGTTGCAGACTCCTACGAGCAGTACTTC.

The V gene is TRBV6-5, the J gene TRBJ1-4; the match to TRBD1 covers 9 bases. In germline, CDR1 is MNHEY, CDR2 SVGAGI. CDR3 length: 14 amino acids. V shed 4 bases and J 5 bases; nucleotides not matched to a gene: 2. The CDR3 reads CASSLGQGNEKLFF. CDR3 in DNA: TGTGCCAGCAGTTTGGGACAGGGAAATGAAAAACTGTTTTTT.

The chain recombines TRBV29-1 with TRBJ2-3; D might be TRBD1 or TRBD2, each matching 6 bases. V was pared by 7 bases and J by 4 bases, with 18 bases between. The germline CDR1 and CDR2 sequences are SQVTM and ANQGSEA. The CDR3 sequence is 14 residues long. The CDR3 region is CSAGPWGAADTQYF. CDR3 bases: TGCAGCGCCGGACCTTGGGGGGCCGCAGATACGCAGTATTTT.

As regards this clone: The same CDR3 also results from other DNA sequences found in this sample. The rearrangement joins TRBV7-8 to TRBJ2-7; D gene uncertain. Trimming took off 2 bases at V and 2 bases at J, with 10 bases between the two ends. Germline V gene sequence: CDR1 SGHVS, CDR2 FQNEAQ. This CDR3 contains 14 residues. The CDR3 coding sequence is TGTGCCAGCAGCTTATTGGGCAGGACCTACGAGCAGTACTTC. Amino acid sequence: CASSLLGRTYEQYF.